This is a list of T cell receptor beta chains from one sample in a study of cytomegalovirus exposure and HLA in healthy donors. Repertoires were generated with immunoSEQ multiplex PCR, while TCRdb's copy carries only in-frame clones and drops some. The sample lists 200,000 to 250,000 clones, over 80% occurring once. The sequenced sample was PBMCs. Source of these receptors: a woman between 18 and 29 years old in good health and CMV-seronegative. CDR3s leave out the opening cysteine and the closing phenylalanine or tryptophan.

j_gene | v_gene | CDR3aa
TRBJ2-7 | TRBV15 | ATRRDRTSYEQY
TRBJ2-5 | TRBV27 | ASSFGLAGVQETQY
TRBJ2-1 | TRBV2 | ASSEFLKNEQF
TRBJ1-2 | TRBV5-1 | ASSYTTGGGYGYT
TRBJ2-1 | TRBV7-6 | ASSLSPDRSREQF
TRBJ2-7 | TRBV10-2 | ASTEIPGEQY
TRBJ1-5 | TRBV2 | ASSAGTEYQPQH
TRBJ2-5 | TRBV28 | ASSLAGLAGGGETQY
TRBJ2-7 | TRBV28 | ASSFWALQSYEQY
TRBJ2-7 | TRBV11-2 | ASSPRTGGEQY
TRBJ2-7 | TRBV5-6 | ASSAGGSRLYEQY
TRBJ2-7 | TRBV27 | ASSPSPTYEQY
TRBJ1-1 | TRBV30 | AWSAKNAEAF
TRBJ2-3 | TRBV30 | AWRDSGSSTDTQY
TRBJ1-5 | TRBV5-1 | ASSWGDSNQPQH
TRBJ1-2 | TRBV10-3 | AIRRGQVDGYT
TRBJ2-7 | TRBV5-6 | ASSFYRQTYEQY
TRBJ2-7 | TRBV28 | ASKSRAGRATSYEQY
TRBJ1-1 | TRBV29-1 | SVAGTGTEAF
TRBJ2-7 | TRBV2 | ASIEGETSSYEQY
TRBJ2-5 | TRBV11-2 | ASSPDRGETQY
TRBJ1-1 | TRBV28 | ASSLGTSNTEAF
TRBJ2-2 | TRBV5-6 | ASSYRDAPGELF
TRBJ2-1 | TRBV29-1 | SVVYGVEQF
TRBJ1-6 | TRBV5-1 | ASSPNSYNSPLH